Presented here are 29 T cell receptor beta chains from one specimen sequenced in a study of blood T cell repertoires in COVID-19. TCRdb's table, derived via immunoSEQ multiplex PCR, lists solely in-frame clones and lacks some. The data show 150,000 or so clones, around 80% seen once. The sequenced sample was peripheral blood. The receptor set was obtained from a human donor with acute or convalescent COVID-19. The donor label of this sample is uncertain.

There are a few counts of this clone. The CDR3 sequence: CASSLVVGGPNSPLHF. Written as DNA, the CDR3 is TGTGCCAGCAGCTTAGTAGTCGGGGGACCTAATTCACCCCTCCACTTT. This chain connects TRBV7-8 to TRBJ1-6, with TRBD1 as a possible D gene (5 bases). Trimming took off 1 base at V and 6 bases at J, with 13 bases between the two ends. Germline V lookup: CDR1 SGHVS, CDR2 FQNEAQ. The CDR3 has 16 amino acids.

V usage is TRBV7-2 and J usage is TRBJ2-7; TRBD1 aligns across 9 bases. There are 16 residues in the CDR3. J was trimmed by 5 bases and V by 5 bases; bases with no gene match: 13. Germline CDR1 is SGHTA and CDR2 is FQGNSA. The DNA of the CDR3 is TGTGCCAGCAGCGCTCCCTCCGGGACAGGGCGCAACGAGCAGTACTTC. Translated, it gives CASSAPSGTGRNEQYF.

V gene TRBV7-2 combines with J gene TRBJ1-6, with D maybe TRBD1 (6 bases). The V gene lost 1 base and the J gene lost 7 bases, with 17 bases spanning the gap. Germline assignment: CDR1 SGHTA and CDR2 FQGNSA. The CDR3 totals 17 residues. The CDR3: CASSLVGGGQNNSPLHF. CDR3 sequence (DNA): TGTGCCAGCAGCTTAGTTGGGGGGGGACAAAACAATTCACCCCTCCACTTT.

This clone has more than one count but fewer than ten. Here the CDR3 reads CASSQAETGNTF. The CDR3 nucleotides are TGTGCCAGCAGCCAGGCCGAGACAGGGAACACCTTC. The gene calls are TRBV3-1 (or the pseudogene TRBV3-2) and TRBJ1-2; 7 nucleotides match TRBD1. This CDR3 is built from 12 residues. Per germline, CDR1 LGHDT and CDR2 YNNKEL (reference sequence). Unmatched junction bases numbered 7, after V lost 3 bases and J lost 12 bases.

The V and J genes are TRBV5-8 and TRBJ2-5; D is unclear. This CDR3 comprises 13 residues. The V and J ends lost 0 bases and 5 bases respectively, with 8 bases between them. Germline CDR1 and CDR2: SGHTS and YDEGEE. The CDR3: CASSLGRKETQYF. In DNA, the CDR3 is TGTGCCAGCAGCTTGGGCAGGAAGGAGACCCAGTACTTC.

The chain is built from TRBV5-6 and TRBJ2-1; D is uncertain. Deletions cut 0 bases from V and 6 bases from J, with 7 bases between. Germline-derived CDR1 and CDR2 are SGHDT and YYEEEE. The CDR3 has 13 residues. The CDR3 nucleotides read TGTGCCAGCAGCTTGGCCGTGAGCAATGAGCAGTTCTTC. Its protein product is CASSLAVSNEQFF.

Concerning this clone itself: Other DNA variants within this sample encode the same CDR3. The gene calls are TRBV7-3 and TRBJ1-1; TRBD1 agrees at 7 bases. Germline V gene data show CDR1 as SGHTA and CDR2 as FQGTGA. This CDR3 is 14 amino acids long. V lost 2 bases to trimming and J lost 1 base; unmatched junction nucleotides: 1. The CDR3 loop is CASSLRQGNTEAFF. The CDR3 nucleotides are TGTGCCAGCAGCTTACGACAGGGGAACACTGAAGCTTTCTTT.

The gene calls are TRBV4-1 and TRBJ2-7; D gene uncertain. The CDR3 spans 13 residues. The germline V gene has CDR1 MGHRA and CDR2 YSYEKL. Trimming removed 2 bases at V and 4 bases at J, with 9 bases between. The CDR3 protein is CASSQPDIYEQYF. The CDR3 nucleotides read TGCGCCAGCAGCCAACCAGACATTTACGAGCAGTACTTC.

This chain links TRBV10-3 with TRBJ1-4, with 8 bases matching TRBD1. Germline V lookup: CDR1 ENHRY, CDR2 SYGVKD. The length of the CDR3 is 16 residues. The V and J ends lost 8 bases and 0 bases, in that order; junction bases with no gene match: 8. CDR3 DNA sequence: TGTGCCATCTCGGGACAGGCCCTTGCAACTAATGAAAAACTGTTTTTT. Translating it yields CAISGQALATNEKLFF.

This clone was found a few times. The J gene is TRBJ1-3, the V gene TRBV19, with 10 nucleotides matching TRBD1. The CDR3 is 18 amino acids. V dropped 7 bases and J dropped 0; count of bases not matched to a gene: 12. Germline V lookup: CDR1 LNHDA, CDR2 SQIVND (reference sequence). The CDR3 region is CASNDRDRGLFSGNTIYF. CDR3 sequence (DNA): TGTGCCAGTAATGACCGGGACAGGGGCCTTTTCTCTGGAAACACCATATATTTT.

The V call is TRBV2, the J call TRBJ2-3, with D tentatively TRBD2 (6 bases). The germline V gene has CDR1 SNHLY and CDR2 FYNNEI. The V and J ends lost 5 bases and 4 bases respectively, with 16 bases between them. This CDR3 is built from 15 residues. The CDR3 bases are TGTGCCAGCAGTCCCGGAGGGATAGGCTCAGATACGCAGTATTTT. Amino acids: CASSPGGIGSDTQYF. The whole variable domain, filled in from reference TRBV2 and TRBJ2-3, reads EPEVTQTPSHQVTQMGQEVILRCVPISNHLYFYWYRQILGQKVEFLVSFYNNEISEKSEIFDDQFSVERPDGSNFTLKIRSTKLEDSAMYFCASSPGGIGSDTQYFGPGTRLTVL.

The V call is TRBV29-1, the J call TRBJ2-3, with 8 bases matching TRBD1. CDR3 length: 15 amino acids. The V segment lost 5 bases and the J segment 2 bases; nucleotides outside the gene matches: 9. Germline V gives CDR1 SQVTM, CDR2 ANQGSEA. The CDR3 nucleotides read TGCAGCGTTACCGGACAGGGTTCGATCACAGATACGCAGTATTTT. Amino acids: CSVTGQGSITDTQYF.

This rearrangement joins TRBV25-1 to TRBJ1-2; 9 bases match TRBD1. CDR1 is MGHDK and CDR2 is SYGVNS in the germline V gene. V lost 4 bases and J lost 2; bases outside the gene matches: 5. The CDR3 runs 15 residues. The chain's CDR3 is CASSAPGTGNYGYTF. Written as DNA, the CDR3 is TGTGCCAGCAGTGCTCCCGGGACAGGGAACTATGGCTACACCTTC.

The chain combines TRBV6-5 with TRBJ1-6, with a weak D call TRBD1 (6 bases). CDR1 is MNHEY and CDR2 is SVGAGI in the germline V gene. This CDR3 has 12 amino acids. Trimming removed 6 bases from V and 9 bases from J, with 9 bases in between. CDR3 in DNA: TGTGCCAGCAGACTACAGGGTTCACCCCTCCACTTT. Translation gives CASRLQGSPLHF.

The CDR3 is CASSLARGPLTQYF. As DNA, the CDR3 is TGTGCCAGCAGCTTAGCGCGAGGCCCGTTGACGCAGTATTTT. This rearrangement joins TRBV7-9 to TRBJ2-3; D uncertain. In germline, CDR1 is SEHNR, CDR2 FQNEAQ (reference sequence). V was pared by 0 bases and J by 9 bases, with 13 bases between. The CDR3 spans 14 residues.

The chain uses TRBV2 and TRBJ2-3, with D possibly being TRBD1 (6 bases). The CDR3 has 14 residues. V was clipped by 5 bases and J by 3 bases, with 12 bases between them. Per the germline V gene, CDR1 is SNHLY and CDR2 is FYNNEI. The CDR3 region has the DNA TGTGCCAGCAGTTGGGCAGGGGAGACAGATACGCAGTATTTT. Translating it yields CASSWAGETDTQYF.

DNA for the CDR3: TGCAGTGCTAGAGCCTCCAATGAGCAGTTCTTC. It specifies CSARASNEQFF. The chain couples TRBV20-1 to TRBJ2-1; no firm D call. Trimming took off 1 base at V and 6 bases at J, with 4 bases between the two ends. The CDR3 runs 11 residues. Germline V gives CDR1 DFQATT, CDR2 SNEGSKA (reference sequence).

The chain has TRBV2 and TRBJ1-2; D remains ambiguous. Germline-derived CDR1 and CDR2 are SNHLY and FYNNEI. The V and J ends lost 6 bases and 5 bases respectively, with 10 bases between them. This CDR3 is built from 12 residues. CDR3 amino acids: CASRMASYGYTF. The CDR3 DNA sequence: TGTGCCAGCAGGATGGCCTCATATGGCTACACCTTC.

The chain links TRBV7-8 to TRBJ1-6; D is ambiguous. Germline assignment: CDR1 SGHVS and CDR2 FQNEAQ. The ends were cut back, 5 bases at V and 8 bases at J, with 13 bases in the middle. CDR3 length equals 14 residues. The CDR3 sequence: CASSARDSDSPLHF. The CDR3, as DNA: TGTGCCAGCAGCGCTCGGGATTCGGATTCACCCCTCCACTTT.

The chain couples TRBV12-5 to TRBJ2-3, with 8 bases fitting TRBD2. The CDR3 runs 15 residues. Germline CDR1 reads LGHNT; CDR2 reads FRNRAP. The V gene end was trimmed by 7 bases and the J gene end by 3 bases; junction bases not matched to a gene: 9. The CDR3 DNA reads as TGTGCTAGTGCCCGGGGGGGGGCGAGAACAGATACGCAGTATTTT. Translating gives CASARGGARTDTQYF. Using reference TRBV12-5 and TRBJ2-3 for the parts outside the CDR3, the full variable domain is DARVTQTPRHKVTEMGQEVTMRCQPILGHNTVFWYRQTMMQGLELLAYFRNRAPLDDSGMPKDRFSAEMPDATLATLKIQPSEPRDSAVYFCASARGGARTDTQYFGPGTRLTVL.

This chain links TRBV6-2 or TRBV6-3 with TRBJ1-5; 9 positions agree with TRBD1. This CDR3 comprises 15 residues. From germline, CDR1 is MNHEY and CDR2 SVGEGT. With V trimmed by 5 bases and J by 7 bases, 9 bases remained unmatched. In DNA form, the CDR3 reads TGTGCCAGCAGTCGCCCGGGACAGGGAACGCAGCCCCAGCATTTT. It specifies CASSRPGQGTQPQHF.

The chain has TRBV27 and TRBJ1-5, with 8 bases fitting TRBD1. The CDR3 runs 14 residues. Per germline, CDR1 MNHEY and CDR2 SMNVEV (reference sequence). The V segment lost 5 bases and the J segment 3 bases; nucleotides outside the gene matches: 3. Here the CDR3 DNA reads TGTGCCAGCAGTAGACAGGGGACCAATCAGCCCCAGCATTTT. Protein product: CASSRQGTNQPQHF.

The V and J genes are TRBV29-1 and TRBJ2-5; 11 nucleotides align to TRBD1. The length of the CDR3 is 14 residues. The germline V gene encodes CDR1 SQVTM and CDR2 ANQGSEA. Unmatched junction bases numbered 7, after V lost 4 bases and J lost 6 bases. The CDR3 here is CSVGTGGVGKTQYF. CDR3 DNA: TGCAGCGTTGGGACAGGGGGCGTTGGAAAGACCCAGTACTTC.

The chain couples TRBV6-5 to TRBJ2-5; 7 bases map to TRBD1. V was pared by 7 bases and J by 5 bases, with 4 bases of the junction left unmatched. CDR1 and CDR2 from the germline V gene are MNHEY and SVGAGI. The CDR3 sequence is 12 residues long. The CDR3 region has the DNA TGTGCCAGCACCCTACAGGGGGAGACCCAGTACTTC. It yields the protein CASTLQGETQYF.

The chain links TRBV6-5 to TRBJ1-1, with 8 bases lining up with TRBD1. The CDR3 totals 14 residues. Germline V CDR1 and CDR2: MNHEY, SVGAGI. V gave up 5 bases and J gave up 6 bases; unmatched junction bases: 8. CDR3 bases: TGTGCCAGCAGTCCGTTAAGACAGGGGTCTGAAGCTTTCTTT. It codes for CASSPLRQGSEAFF.

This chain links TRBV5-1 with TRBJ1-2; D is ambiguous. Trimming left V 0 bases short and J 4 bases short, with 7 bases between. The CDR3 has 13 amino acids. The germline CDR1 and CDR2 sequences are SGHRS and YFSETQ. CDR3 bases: TGCGCCAGCAGCTTGGGTGAGGCCTATGGCTACACCTTC. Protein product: CASSLGEAYGYTF. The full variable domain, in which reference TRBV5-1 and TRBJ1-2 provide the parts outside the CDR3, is KAGVTQTPRYLIKTRGQQVTLSCSPISGHRSVSWYQQTPGQGLQFLFEYFSETQRNKGNFPGRFSGRQFSNSRSEMNVSTLELGDSALYLCASSLGEAYGYTFGSGTRLTVV.

The CDR3 protein is CASSQTDRGNNEKLFF. The CDR3 DNA follows: TGTGCCAGCAGCCAGACGGACAGGGGAAATAATGAAAAACTGTTTTTT. The rearrangement links TRBV4-2 to TRBJ1-4; 9 bases line up with TRBD1. Germline values: CDR1 LGHNA, CDR2 YNFKEQ. J gave up 4 bases and V 3 bases, and 6 bases lay outside the gene matches. There are 16 residues in the CDR3.

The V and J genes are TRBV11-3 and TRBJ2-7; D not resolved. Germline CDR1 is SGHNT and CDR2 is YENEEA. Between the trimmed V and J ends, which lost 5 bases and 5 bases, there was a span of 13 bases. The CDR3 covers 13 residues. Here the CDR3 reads CASSRRGPHEQYF. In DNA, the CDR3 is TGTGCCAGCAGCCGCCGAGGTCCCCACGAGCAGTACTTC.

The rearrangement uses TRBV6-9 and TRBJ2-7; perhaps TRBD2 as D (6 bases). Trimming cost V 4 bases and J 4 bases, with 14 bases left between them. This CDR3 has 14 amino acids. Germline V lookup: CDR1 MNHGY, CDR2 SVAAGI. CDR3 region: CASSFPFAGYEQYF. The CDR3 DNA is TGTGCCAGCAGTTTCCCCTTCGCGGGGTACGAGCAGTACTTC.